Reported below is one TCR beta chain. Mismatch with germline at one junction end may stem from a read error. This entry belongs to a study of shared T cell receptors in the human thymus. Repertoires were generated with immunoSEQ multiplex PCR, while TCRdb's copy carries only in-frame clones and drops some. Of approximately 730,000 clones listed, 80% to 90% are singletons. This CDR3 is built from 14 residues. The germline CDR1 and CDR2 sequences are ENHRY and SYGVKD. The same sample was also used in a study of human thymus T cells. That publication notes: Healthy Finnish infants undergoing corrective surgery for congenital heart defects were used as donors. The study used thymus tissue resected during corrective heart surgery. In thymic and blood repertoires alike, V and J usage looked biased. Overlap was high between thymic repertoires from unrelated individuals, as reported in related research.

Sequencing used thymocytes. This TCR was recovered from a girl under three years old with a congenital heart defect. The chain recombines TRBV10-3 with TRBJ1-2, with D perhaps TRBD1 (5 bases). The CDR3 sequence: CAISGITGVYRYTF. The DNA of the CDR3 is TGTGCCATCAGTGGAATAACGGGGGTCTATCGCTACACCTTC.